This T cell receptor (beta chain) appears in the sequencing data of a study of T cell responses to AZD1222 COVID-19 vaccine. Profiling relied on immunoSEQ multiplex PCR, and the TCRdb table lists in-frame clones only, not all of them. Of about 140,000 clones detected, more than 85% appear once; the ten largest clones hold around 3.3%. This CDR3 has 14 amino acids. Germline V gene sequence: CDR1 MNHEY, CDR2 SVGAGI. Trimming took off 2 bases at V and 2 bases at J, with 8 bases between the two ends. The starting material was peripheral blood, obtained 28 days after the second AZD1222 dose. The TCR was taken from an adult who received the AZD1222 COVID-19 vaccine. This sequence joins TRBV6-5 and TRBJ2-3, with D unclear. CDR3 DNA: TGTGCCAGCAGTTACGCTCGGGTCACAGATACGCAGTATTTT. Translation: CASSYARVTDTQYF.